These T cell receptor beta chains were read from a single sample in a study of tumor-infiltrating lymphocytes in primary liver carcinoma. TCRdb analysed the multiplex PCR reads with MiXCR anew, one entry per CDR3 protein. The repertoire includes about 320,000 distinct CDR3 sequences, 50% to 70% of them detected once, and approximately 9.4% sits in the top ten. Sequencing was done on a sample of peripheral blood. The source is a middle-aged man with primary liver carcinoma and hepatitis B virus infection. Both conserved end residues are part of each CDR3. The size field is filled for only some rows; it gives once, few, many or a size class.

clone_size,j_call,v_call,cdr3_aa
-,TRBJ1-1,TRBV7-9,CASSLDGGANTEAFF
many,TRBJ2-1,TRBV4-3,CASSQDLGLSYNEQFF
-,TRBJ2-1,TRBV11-1,CAIPDCFLRDEQFF
-,TRBJ2-7,TRBV21-1,CASSNYYRTDHYEQYF
once,TRBJ2-3,TRBV7-9,CASSPRSGFEDTQYF
few,TRBJ1-3,TRBV5-6,CASSFEPGPRSGNTIYF
-,TRBJ2-7,TRBV5-4,CASRDGLAVFEQYF
-,TRBJ2-1,TRBV6-5,CASSPIGLTSGSGVEQFF
few,TRBJ2-7,TRBV11-1,CASSPTVVYGQYF
-,TRBJ1-2,TRBV28,CASSIVGGPNYGYTF
-,TRBJ2-7,TRBV11-2,CVSSPRWTGGTEQYF
many,TRBJ2-3,TRBV12-3/TRBV12-4,CASSLGRGQYF
-,TRBJ2-5,TRBV5-1,CASRFDRGRFQETQYF
many,TRBJ1-3,TRBV6-6,CASTQGAGGNTIYF
-,TRBJ2-1,TRBV7-9,CASRFSMGNEQFF
few,TRBJ2-4,TRBV18,CASSPHSGAKNIQYF
few,TRBJ1-1,TRBV6-2/TRBV6-3,CASSLTGGLEAFF
many,TRBJ2-7,TRBV6-5,CASSYRQGAYEQYF
-,TRBJ2-1,TRBV6-2/TRBV6-3,CASSYGRISGRVYSEQFF
-,TRBJ1-5,TRBV28,CASSHGRCPNQPQHF
few,TRBJ2-1,TRBV5-1,CASSLVQGPYNEQFF
few,TRBJ2-2,TRBV30,CAWSVQELHTGELFF
few,TRBJ2-3,TRBV11-2,CASSATSGSSNTQYF
-,TRBJ1-1,TRBV10-3,CAIQGGVLNTEAFF
-,TRBJ2-7,TRBV9,CASSVCTAIPYEQYF
many,TRBJ2-2,TRBV4-2,CASSLEAGGANTGELFF
many,TRBJ2-1,TRBV4-2,CASSPPAPNGEQFF
-,TRBJ2-4,TRBV6-1,CARSEAGGLAKNIQYF
-,TRBJ2-1,TRBV4-1,CASIHVDLMTYNEQFF
many,TRBJ2-3,TRBV29-1,CSVDSRAAGVGTDTQYF
many,TRBJ1-1,TRBV30,CAWRRLNTEAFF
-,TRBJ1-1,TRBV30,CAMKGGVDRAFF
-,TRBJ2-3,TRBV11-2,CASSSQGGDTRYF